The 29 T cell receptor beta chains reported below all come from one sample, sequenced in a study of T cell clonotyping in hematopoietic cell transplantation. Regarding time point: recipient sample about 28 days before transplant, after cytoreduction. Repertoires were generated with immunoSEQ multiplex PCR, while TCRdb's copy carries only in-frame clones and drops some. Of 45,000 to 60,000 clones detected, under 90% appear once; the ten largest clones hold less than 6.5%. The sample in question was peripheral blood mononuclear cells, obtained before stem cell transplant. Source of these receptors: a man aged 55 to 70 with biphenotypic leukemia. Some clones in this sample may be carry-over from other donors' samples.

This chain connects TRBV5-1 to TRBJ2-4, with D unresolved. CDR3 length: 16 amino acids. CDR1 SGHRS and CDR2 YFSETQ come from the germline V gene. V lost 0 bases and J lost 6, with 16 bases in between. CDR3 in DNA: TGCGCCAGCAGCTTGGGGGTCGAGGACGGAACAAACATTCAGTACTTC. Protein product: CASSLGVEDGTNIQYF.

The chain employs TRBV27 and TRBJ2-3; D possibly corresponds to TRBD1 (5 bases). The V gene lost 6 bases and the J gene lost 0 bases, with 13 bases spanning the gap. The CDR3 has 15 amino acids. Per the germline V gene, CDR1 is MNHEY and CDR2 is SMNVEV (reference sequence). The CDR3 bases are TGTGCCAGCAGCGGCTTAGACAGTAGCACAGATACGCAGTATTTT. Translation: CASSGLDSSTDTQYF.

The chain carries TRBV4-1 and TRBJ2-1, with 10 bases that match TRBD2. The CDR3 runs to 15 residues. The ends lost 5 bases at V and 5 bases at J; junction bases unmatched: 6. Germline CDR1 and CDR2: MGHRA and YSYEKL. CDR3 bases: TGCGCCAGCAGCGCCTTAGCGGGAGGTAACAATGAGCAGTTCTTC. Its translation: CASSALAGGNNEQFF.

The chain combines TRBV2 with TRBJ1-4; D is unresolved. The CDR3 runs 14 residues. Germline-derived CDR1 and CDR2 are SNHLY and FYNNEI. V was trimmed by 8 bases and J by 0 bases, leaving 10 bases between them. The CDR3 here is CASALPATNEKLFF. The CDR3 nucleotides are TGTGCCAGCGCACTGCCTGCAACTAATGAAAAACTGTTTTTT.

V usage is TRBV27 and J usage is TRBJ1-4; D call uncertain. Germline V lookup: CDR1 MNHEY, CDR2 SMNVEV (reference sequence). This CDR3 is 13 amino acids long. V shed 6 bases and J shed 6 bases, with 11 bases lying between them. DNA of the CDR3: TGTGCCAGCAGCTACGGACCATATGAAAAACTGTTTTTT. Protein: CASSYGPYEKLFF.

The rearrangement links TRBV9 to TRBJ2-2, with D uncertain. The CDR3 spans 11 residues. The V gene's germline CDR1 is SGDLS and CDR2 YYNGEE. Trimming removed 4 bases at V and 9 bases at J, with 7 bases between. The CDR3 region is CASSLGRELFF. The DNA of the CDR3 is TGTGCCAGCAGCCTAGGCCGGGAGCTGTTTTTT.

The CDR3 nucleotides read TGTGCCAGCAGTGACCTCGGACAAGACGAGCAGTACTTC. The encoded protein is CASSDLGQDEQYF. The chain uses TRBV6-1 and TRBJ2-7; maybe TRBD1 (5 bases). The germline V and J ends were trimmed by 3 bases and 5 bases, with 11 bases remaining between them. From germline, CDR1 is MNHNS and CDR2 SASEGT. The CDR3 is made up of 13 amino acids.

Concerning this clone itself: The same CDR3 also results from other DNA sequences found in this sample. This chain links TRBV29-1 with TRBJ1-1, with 7 bases lining up with TRBD1. CDR1 SQVTM and CDR2 ANQGSEA come from the germline V gene. This CDR3 comprises 13 residues. The junction had 6 bases not matched to a gene; V was cut back by 6 bases and J by 2 bases. The CDR3 spells CSVRQGINTEAFF. CDR3 sequence (DNA): TGCAGCGTACGACAGGGAATAAACACTGAAGCTTTCTTT.

The chain combines TRBV19 with TRBJ2-2, with D unclear. The CDR3 contains 14 residues. The germline V gene encodes CDR1 LNHDA and CDR2 SQIVND (reference sequence). Deletions cut 2 bases from V and 4 bases from J, with 8 bases between. As DNA, the CDR3 is TGTGCCAGTAGTATATCAACCACCACCGGGGAGCTGTTTTTT. Protein: CASSISTTTGELFF.

In its sample, this clone was seen once. The rearrangement joins TRBV5-6 to TRBJ2-7; 9 positions match TRBD1. V lost 4 bases to trimming and J lost 1 base; unmatched junction nucleotides: 3. CDR3 length: 14 residues. Germline loops: CDR1 SGHDT, CDR2 YYEEEE. Written as DNA, the CDR3 is TGTGCCAGCAGCCGGGACAGGGTATCCTACGAGCAGTACTTC. Its protein product is CASSRDRVSYEQYF.

The J gene is TRBJ1-5, the V gene TRBV6-5; 8 nucleotides align to TRBD1. CDR1 MNHEY and CDR2 SVGAGI come from the germline V gene. The CDR3 is made up of 14 amino acids. The J segment lost 7 bases and the V segment lost 4 bases, leaving 6 bases of the junction unmatched. The CDR3 DNA sequence: TGTGCCAGCAGTTCGACAGGGGTAAGGCAGCCCCAGCATTTT. Protein product: CASSSTGVRQPQHF.

The chain carries TRBV28 and TRBJ1-2; 7 positions agree with TRBD1. CDR3 length: 12 residues. Germline CDR1 MDHEN, CDR2 SYDVKM. After removal of 5 bases from V and 11 bases from J, the junction contained 8 bases not matched to a gene. CDR3 nucleotides: TGTGCCAGCAGTCGGGACAGCGGGGGTTACACCTTC. This encodes CASSRDSGGYTF.

The gene calls are TRBV28 and TRBJ2-3, with D possibly TRBD2 on 6 matching bases. Trimming shortened V by 6 bases and J by 2 bases, and 21 bases separated the two germline ends. Per germline, CDR1 MDHEN and CDR2 SYDVKM. The CDR3 loop spans 17 amino acids. DNA of the CDR3: TGTGCCAGCAGGCCCTCGAGAACGCGGGATGTCACAGATACGCAGTATTTT. Translated, it gives CASRPSRTRDVTDTQYF.

The rearrangement uses TRBV2 and TRBJ1-5; 10 positions match TRBD1. The V segment lost 4 bases and the J segment 7 bases; nucleotides outside the gene matches: 7. The CDR3 is 15 amino acids. Germline V gene lookup returns CDR1 SNHLY and CDR2 FYNNEI. CDR3 nucleotides: TGTGCCAGCAGTGCCGGGACAGGGGTAGAGCAGCCCCAGCATTTT. It encodes CASSAGTGVEQPQHF.

This clone has only a few counts. This chain connects TRBV10-2 to TRBJ2-2; 9 nucleotides align to TRBD2. The junction had 5 bases not matched to a gene; V was cut back by 6 bases and J by 3 bases. The CDR3 is 15 amino acids. Germline CDR1 is WSHSY and CDR2 is SAAADI. The CDR3 loop reads CASRVAGADTGELFF. The CDR3, as DNA: TGCGCCAGCAGGGTAGCGGGAGCGGACACCGGGGAGCTGTTTTTT.

This clone was seen only a few times. This chain links TRBV10-1 with TRBJ1-1; unclear D gene. Trimming cost V 3 bases and J 9 bases, with 8 bases left between them. The CDR3 covers 11 residues. The V gene's germline CDR1 is WNHNN and CDR2 SYGVQD (reference sequence). Here the CDR3 DNA reads TGCGCCAGCAGTGATCAGGAGAAAGCTTTCTTT. It is translated as CASSDQEKAFF.

CDR3 nucleotide sequence: TGTGCCACCGGCGAGGGAGGGGGTGACACTGAAGCTTTCTTT. The encoded protein is CATGEGGGDTEAFF. This chain links TRBV19 with TRBJ1-1, with D perhaps matching TRBD1 (6 bases). Between the trimmed V and J ends, which lost 10 bases and 3 bases, there was a span of 18 bases. CDR3 length: 14 residues. Germline CDR1 LNHDA, CDR2 SQIVND (reference sequence).

The chain combines TRBV19 with TRBJ1-1; D uncertain. This CDR3 has 14 amino acids. CDR1 and CDR2 (germline): LNHDA, SQIVND (reference sequence). The V gene lost 0 bases and the J gene lost 7 bases, with 12 bases spanning the gap. CDR3 nucleotide sequence: TGTGCCAGTAGTATAGACCCCCAAAGTCGTGAAGCTTTCTTT. This gives the protein CASSIDPQSREAFF.

The J gene is TRBJ2-7, the V gene TRBV28, with 8 nucleotides matching TRBD2. This CDR3 comprises 17 residues. V shed 2 bases, J shed 2 bases, and the junction held 11 bases outside the gene matches. Per germline, CDR1 MDHEN and CDR2 SYDVKM. CDR3 nucleotides: TGTGCCAGCAGTTTACCCAAAGGGAGCGGGGGACCCTACGAGCAGTACTTC. Protein: CASSLPKGSGGPYEQYF.

This clone was counted a single time. The rearrangement uses TRBV2 and TRBJ2-7; D not resolved. This CDR3 comprises 15 residues. V was cut by 6 bases and J by 3 bases, with 18 bases left in between. Germline V gives CDR1 SNHLY, CDR2 FYNNEI. CDR3 in amino acids: CASRSLLGLIYEQYF. In DNA, the CDR3 is TGTGCCAGCAGATCGCTCTTAGGGCTAATCTACGAGCAGTACTTC.

V and J are TRBV28 and TRBJ2-1; D remains ambiguous. Germline CDR1 and CDR2: MDHEN and SYDVKM. This CDR3 has 18 residues. The V gene lost 3 bases and the J gene lost 14 bases, with 32 bases spanning the gap. CDR3 amino acids: CASSFRWRLNALSSKKFF. DNA of the CDR3: TGTGCCAGCAGTTTCAGGTGGCGGCTCAACGCCCTAAGCTCAAAAAAGTTCTTC.

The rearrangement links TRBV29-1 to TRBJ2-1; 9 nucleotides align to TRBD1. The germline V gene has CDR1 SQVTM and CDR2 ANQGSEA. There are 12 residues in the CDR3. J gave up 9 bases and V 6 bases, and 6 bases lay outside the gene matches. The CDR3 coding sequence is TGCAGCGTCCTGACAGGGGGTCTTGAGCAGTTCTTC. Translation gives CSVLTGGLEQFF.

The V gene is TRBV7-9, the J gene TRBJ2-2; unclear D gene. The CDR3 loop spans 13 amino acids. The germline CDR1 and CDR2 sequences are SEHNR and FQNEAQ (reference sequence). V lost 3 bases, J lost 6 bases, and 8 bases lay in between. The CDR3 spells CASSFGSPGELFF. The CDR3 nucleotides are TGTGCCAGCAGCTTTGGTAGCCCCGGGGAGCTGTTTTTT.

This clone has just a few counts. The V and J genes are TRBV27 and TRBJ1-5, with 8 bases that match TRBD1. This CDR3 is built from 14 residues. Trimming took 6 bases from V and 4 from J; bases not matched to a gene: 5. The germline CDR1 and CDR2 sequences are MNHEY and SMNVEV (reference sequence). Written as DNA, the CDR3 is TGTGCCAGCAGCTACAACAGGGGGAATCAGCCCCAGCATTTT. Translation: CASSYNRGNQPQHF.

The V call is TRBV9, the J call TRBJ2-5; D not certain. From germline, CDR1 is SGDLS and CDR2 YYNGEE. V was shortened by 2 bases and J by 4 bases, with 12 bases between the two germline ends. This CDR3 has 14 residues. The DNA for the CDR3 is TGTGCCAGCAGCGTGGGCCCCGAGCGAGAGACCCAGTACTTC. Amino acids: CASSVGPERETQYF.

J is TRBJ2-6 and V is TRBV5-4; perhaps TRBD2 as D (6 bases). The CDR3 sequence is 16 residues long. Trimming removed 4 bases from V and 1 base from J, with 12 bases in between. CDR1 and CDR2 from the germline V gene are SGHNT and YYREEE (reference sequence). The CDR3 region is CASSRESQSGANVLTF. The CDR3 coding sequence is TGTGCCAGCAGCCGGGAGTCTCAATCTGGGGCCAACGTCCTGACTTTC.

The J gene is TRBJ2-7, the V gene TRBV5-1; 9 positions match TRBD1. This CDR3 spans 15 amino acids. Germline trimming cut 5 bases from V and 3 bases from J; bases unmatched to any gene: 9. Germline CDR1 SGHRS, CDR2 YFSETQ. The CDR3 nucleotides are TGCGCCAGCAGTTTTCGACAGGGGGGCCTCTACGAGCAGTACTTC. It encodes CASSFRQGGLYEQYF.

This chain's CDR3 is CATHFRGGNYEQYF. The CDR3 coding sequence is TGTGCCACCCACTTCAGGGGGGGAAATTACGAGCAGTACTTC. The rearrangement joins TRBV28 to TRBJ2-7; D assignment may be TRBD1 or TRBD2 (7 bases each). Germline CDR1 MDHEN, CDR2 SYDVKM. The ends were cut back, 10 bases at V and 4 bases at J, with 20 bases in the middle. The CDR3 length is 14 residues.

The rearrangement links TRBV6-1 to TRBJ1-5; 11 bases fit TRBD1. V lost 8 bases, J lost 6 bases, and 6 bases stayed unmatched. Germline CDR1 is MNHNS and CDR2 is SASEGT. This CDR3 contains 14 residues. The CDR3 spells CASLGQGAGQPQHF. The CDR3 nucleotides are TGTGCCAGCCTAGGACAGGGGGCGGGTCAGCCCCAGCATTTT.